Given below is one TCR beta chain in context. The antigen is undetermined. These data belong to a study of OX40 agonist ivuxolimab in advanced cancers. Study-level information: Intravenous ivuxolimab at 0.01 to 10 mg/kg was given to patients every 2 weeks. The group had a mean age of around 60 years, ranged from 23 to 79, and was 82.7% male. Partial responses were recorded for three patients, including one with hepatocellular carcinoma and two with cutaneous melanoma.

Overall study findings and caveats: CD8+ T cells showed, on average, more clonal expansion than CD4+ cells.

Some clones are missing from TCRdb's copy, which holds only in-frame ones; the method was immunoSEQ multiplex PCR. The data contain 75,000 to 80,000 clones, 85% of them singletons. The TCR comes from an adult with an advanced solid tumor such as melanoma, head and neck, liver or kidney cancer. The sample in question was CD4+ or CD8+ T cells sorted from blood, obtained in a trial of the OX40 agonist ivuxolimab.

CDR3 sequence reads: CASSPIGGANTGELFF. CDR3 bases: TGTGCCAGCTCACCCATAGGGGGCGCGAACACCGGGGAGCTGTTTTTT. The chain joins TRBV18 to TRBJ2-2; 7 bases are a match to TRBD1. Germline-derived CDR1 and CDR2 are KGHSH and LQKENI. This CDR3 comprises 16 residues. After removal of 3 bases from V and 0 bases from J, the junction contained 4 bases not matched to a gene.